This note documents a single TCR beta chain sequence. This sample was taken from a study of blood T cell repertoires in COVID-19. Study-level background: Acute and convalescent COVID-19 samples came from the United States, Italy and Spain. In each case, the material was cDNA or gDNA derived from T cells, B-cell-depleted T cells, or PBMCs.

J lost 4 bases, V lost 5 bases, and 11 bases had no gene match. The CDR3 covers 16 residues. CDR1 and CDR2 (germline): SGHVS, FQNEAQ. Assay used: immunoSEQ multiplex PCR; TCRdb lists only in-frame clones, some missing. Among around 170,000 clones listed, about 88% were seen once. This TCR was recovered from a man in his 60s with acute or convalescent COVID-19. This sequence joins TRBV7-8 and TRBJ2-3; 8 nucleotides match TRBD1. Source material: peripheral blood. Here the CDR3 reads CASSAKVRGLADTQYF. For the CDR3, the DNA is TGTGCCAGCAGCGCGAAAGTCAGGGGGCTGGCAGATACGCAGTATTTT.